The rows below give T cell receptor beta chains drawn from one sample of a study of technical replicates of blood from a handful of donors. Only in-frame clones appear in the TCRdb table, and some are missing; sequencing was by immunoSEQ multiplex PCR. The sample yields some 49,000 clones, about 93% seen once. Sequencing used PBMCs. The receptors derive from a human donor in good health. Some clones in this sample may be carry-over from other donors' samples. Each CDR3 is given with its conserved first and last residue. Each record gives: CDR3 DNA, CDR3 protein, V gene, J gene, D gene, clone size. D genes are given only for firm matches. The listing skips clone size in some rows; elsewhere it reads once, few, many or a size class.

CDR3nt: TGTGCCAGTAGCCTAAACAGGGACACTGAAGCTTTCTTT
CDR3aa: CASSLNRDTEAFF
v_gene: TRBV19
j_gene: TRBJ1-1
d_gene: .
abundance: .

CDR3nt: TGTGCCAGCAGGGGGGCGGACAGGACGACGGAAAAACTGTTTTTT
CDR3aa: CASRGADRTTEKLFF
v_gene: TRBV2
j_gene: TRBJ1-4
d_gene: TRBD1
abundance: few

CDR3nt: TGTGCCAGCAGCCGGCTGGGCGGCTACACCTTC
CDR3aa: CASSRLGGYTF
v_gene: TRBV5-8
j_gene: TRBJ1-2
d_gene: .
abundance: .

CDR3nt: TGCGCCAGCAGCCAAGTACAGGGAGATACAGATACGCAGTATTTT
CDR3aa: CASSQVQGDTDTQYF
v_gene: TRBV4-1
j_gene: TRBJ2-3
d_gene: .
abundance: .

CDR3nt: TGTGCCTGGAGTTCGGGGGGACCCCAAGAGACCCAGTACTTC
CDR3aa: CAWSSGGPQETQYF
v_gene: TRBV30
j_gene: TRBJ2-5
d_gene: TRBD2
abundance: .

CDR3nt: TGTGCCAGCAGCCCCTCGCGGCAGGGATACACAGATACGCAGTATTTT
CDR3aa: CASSPSRQGYTDTQYF
v_gene: TRBV5-4
j_gene: TRBJ2-3
d_gene: .
abundance: .

CDR3nt: TGTGCCAGTAGTATTTTCAGTTGGGCAGCTGGAAACACCATATATTTT
CDR3aa: CASSIFSWAAGNTIYF
v_gene: TRBV19
j_gene: TRBJ1-3
d_gene: .
abundance: .

CDR3nt: TGTGCCAGCAGCTTAGCTCGGGTATCCAATTCACCCCTCCACTTT
CDR3aa: CASSLARVSNSPLHF
v_gene: TRBV7-9
j_gene: TRBJ1-6
d_gene: .
abundance: .

CDR3nt: TGTGCCAGCAGGCACGTCTCTGGAGCTAATGAAAAACTGTTTTTT
CDR3aa: CASRHVSGANEKLFF
v_gene: TRBV6-5
j_gene: TRBJ1-4
d_gene: .
abundance: .

CDR3nt: TGTGCCTGGTACCGGACAGGGGACTATGGCTACACCTTC
CDR3aa: CAWYRTGDYGYTF
v_gene: TRBV30
j_gene: TRBJ1-2
d_gene: TRBD1
abundance: .

CDR3nt: TGCAGCGCTCAGGACAGTCCAGAGACGCAGTATTTT
CDR3aa: CSAQDSPETQYF
v_gene: TRBV29-1
j_gene: TRBJ2-3
d_gene: .
abundance: once

CDR3nt: TGTGCCAGCAGCTCCGAACAGGGGGCTTCTGGAAACACCATATATTTT
CDR3aa: CASSSEQGASGNTIYF
v_gene: TRBV7-6
j_gene: TRBJ1-3
d_gene: TRBD1
abundance: medium-sized

CDR3nt: TGTGCCAGCAGCTTATACAGGGGTGGCACCGGGGAGCTGTTTTTT
CDR3aa: CASSLYRGGTGELFF
v_gene: TRBV5-4
j_gene: TRBJ2-2
d_gene: TRBD1
abundance: .

CDR3nt: TGTGCCTGGAACAGGGGGCTGGGCTATGGCTACACCTTC
CDR3aa: CAWNRGLGYGYTF
v_gene: TRBV30
j_gene: TRBJ1-2
d_gene: TRBD1
abundance: .

CDR3nt: TGTGCCAGCAGCCTAAGTCCTAGGAATGAGCAGTTCTTC
CDR3aa: CASSLSPRNEQFF
v_gene: TRBV13
j_gene: TRBJ2-1
d_gene: .
abundance: .

CDR3nt: TGTGCCAGCAGAGGGACTAGCATGGAGACCCAGTACTTC
CDR3aa: CASRGTSMETQYF
v_gene: TRBV7-2
j_gene: TRBJ2-5
d_gene: TRBD2
abundance: few

CDR3nt: TGTGCCAGCAGCTTATACTCCTCTGGGGCCAACGTCCTGACTTTC
CDR3aa: CASSLYSSGANVLTF
v_gene: TRBV7-3
j_gene: TRBJ2-6
d_gene: .
abundance: .

CDR3nt: TGCGCCAGCAGCCAAGGACTAGCGGGAGGGCCGAACACCGGGGAGCTGTTTTTT
CDR3aa: CASSQGLAGGPNTGELFF
v_gene: TRBV4-3
j_gene: TRBJ2-2
d_gene: TRBD2
abundance: .

CDR3nt: TGTGCCAGCAGTTTCCCGGGTGCAGATACGCAGTATTTT
CDR3aa: CASSFPGADTQYF
v_gene: TRBV27
j_gene: TRBJ2-3
d_gene: .
abundance: .

CDR3nt: TGCGCCAGCAGCTTGGCCGATAGTTTTCCCTACAATGAGCAGTTCTTC
CDR3aa: CASSLADSFPYNEQFF
v_gene: TRBV5-1
j_gene: TRBJ2-1
d_gene: .
abundance: .

CDR3nt: TGTGCCAGCAGTGCCCCATTGACAGGGGACCAGCCCCAGCATTTT
CDR3aa: CASSAPLTGDQPQHF
v_gene: TRBV6-1
j_gene: TRBJ1-5
d_gene: TRBD1
abundance: .

CDR3nt: TGTGCCAGCAGTCCTCGGGAAGCGGAGACCCAGTACTTC
CDR3aa: CASSPREAETQYF
v_gene: TRBV6-5
j_gene: TRBJ2-5
d_gene: .
abundance: .

CDR3nt: TGCGCCAGCAGTGGATCTGGGTGGACAGGTTGGGATCAGCCCCAGCATTTT
CDR3aa: CASSGSGWTGWDQPQHF
v_gene: TRBV10-1
j_gene: TRBJ1-5
d_gene: TRBD1
abundance: .

CDR3nt: TGTGCCAGCAGCTTATTCAGGGAGAACACTGAAGCTTTCTTT
CDR3aa: CASSLFRENTEAFF
v_gene: TRBV7-2
j_gene: TRBJ1-1
d_gene: .
abundance: .

CDR3nt: TGTGCCAGCAGCTTAGTTGGGGGGACAGGGGTCATCACTGAAGCTTTCTTT
CDR3aa: CASSLVGGTGVITEAFF
v_gene: TRBV11-2
j_gene: TRBJ1-1
d_gene: TRBD1
abundance: .

CDR3nt: TGTGCCAGCGGCGATACCGGGACAGTGAACACTGAAGCTTTCTTT
CDR3aa: CASGDTGTVNTEAFF
v_gene: TRBV6-5
j_gene: TRBJ1-1
d_gene: TRBD1
abundance: .

CDR3nt: TGCAGCGTTGAAGATCTCTCCAGGGGAAGGACAGATACGCAGTATTTT
CDR3aa: CSVEDLSRGRTDTQYF
v_gene: TRBV29-1
j_gene: TRBJ2-3
d_gene: .
abundance: .

CDR3nt: TGTGCCAGCAGCAAACTGGCAGGGGATCCCTACAATGAGCAGTTCTTC
CDR3aa: CASSKLAGDPYNEQFF
v_gene: TRBV14
j_gene: TRBJ2-1
d_gene: .
abundance: .

CDR3nt: TGTGCCAGCAGTGGTTTGGGACAGCCGTTCTATGGCTACACCTTC
CDR3aa: CASSGLGQPFYGYTF
v_gene: TRBV6-1
j_gene: TRBJ1-2
d_gene: TRBD1
abundance: .

CDR3nt: TGTGCCAGCAGAAAGGGGACAGCTAGTACTACGAACACTGAAGCTTTCTTT
CDR3aa: CASRKGTASTTNTEAFF
v_gene: TRBV7-2
j_gene: TRBJ1-1
d_gene: TRBD1
abundance: once

CDR3nt: TGCGCCAGCAGCCAAGGGGGGGGACAGGCTGACGAGCAGTACTTC
CDR3aa: CASSQGGGQADEQYF
v_gene: TRBV4-3
j_gene: TRBJ2-7
d_gene: .
abundance: .

CDR3nt: TGCGCCAGCAGCTTAGCGGGAGGGTTCAATGAGCAGTTCTTC
CDR3aa: CASSLAGGFNEQFF
v_gene: TRBV5-1
j_gene: TRBJ2-1
d_gene: TRBD2
abundance: medium-sized

CDR3nt: TGTGCCAGCAGCGCCTCGGGACTAGCGGGAAGCTCCTACGAGCAGTACTTC
CDR3aa: CASSASGLAGSSYEQYF
v_gene: TRBV9
j_gene: TRBJ2-7
d_gene: TRBD2
abundance: .

CDR3nt: TGTGCCTGCATAAACTTAAATGAGCAGTTCTTC
CDR3aa: CACINLNEQFF
v_gene: TRBV30
j_gene: TRBJ2-1
d_gene: .
abundance: .

CDR3nt: TGTGCCAGCAGCTTAAGGAGGATAGCCAAAAACATTCAGTACTTC
CDR3aa: CASSLRRIAKNIQYF
v_gene: TRBV5-6
j_gene: TRBJ2-4
d_gene: .
abundance: .

CDR3nt: TGTGCCAGCAGTTCTGCCTACGAGCAGTACTTC
CDR3aa: CASSSAYEQYF
v_gene: TRBV6-6
j_gene: TRBJ2-7
d_gene: .
abundance: .

CDR3nt: TGTGCCAGCTCACCACCGGGGGCTTACTCCTACAATGAGCAGTTCTTC
CDR3aa: CASSPPGAYSYNEQFF
v_gene: TRBV18
j_gene: TRBJ2-1
d_gene: .
abundance: once

CDR3nt: TGTGCCAGCAGCGTAGGGACACTTATGAACACTGAAGCTTTCTTT
CDR3aa: CASSVGTLMNTEAFF
v_gene: TRBV9
j_gene: TRBJ1-1
d_gene: .
abundance: .

CDR3nt: TGTGCCAGTAGTATAGGTCAGGAAAATGAAAAACTGTTTTTT
CDR3aa: CASSIGQENEKLFF
v_gene: TRBV19
j_gene: TRBJ1-4
d_gene: .
abundance: .

CDR3nt: TGTGCCAGCAGCGAGGACAGGGGGCGTGCTGGAAACACCATATATTTT
CDR3aa: CASSEDRGRAGNTIYF
v_gene: TRBV5-4
j_gene: TRBJ1-3
d_gene: TRBD1
abundance: .

CDR3nt: TGTGCCAGCAGCTTAGGTAGGGGTTGGACTGAAGCTTTCTTT
CDR3aa: CASSLGRGWTEAFF
v_gene: TRBV7-2
j_gene: TRBJ1-1
d_gene: .
abundance: .

CDR3nt: TGTGCCAGTAGTATCGGGACAGGCCCCGAAAAACTGTTTTTT
CDR3aa: CASSIGTGPEKLFF
v_gene: TRBV19
j_gene: TRBJ1-4
d_gene: TRBD1
abundance: .

CDR3nt: TGTGCCAGTAGTCCTCATACCCCCCGACGGGAGAACACTGAAGCTTTCTTT
CDR3aa: CASSPHTPRRENTEAFF
v_gene: TRBV19
j_gene: TRBJ1-1
d_gene: .
abundance: .